The 4 T cell receptor beta chains reported below all come from one sample, sequenced in a study of read filtering for tumor transcriptome and immune sequencing. The library was built from about 400 ng RNA with molecular barcoded adaptors for alpha/delta and beta/gamma chains. TCRdb used MiXCR to reprocess the reads, holding one entry per CDR3 protein. The sample contains roughly 49,000 distinct CDR3 sequences, 15% to 20% of which appear only once. Material for sequencing was a population of CD138-negative cells sorted from bone marrow. Source of these receptors: a donor at least 40 years old with multiple myeloma.

Remarks on this clonotype: The germline gene is not matched at one end of the junction; a read error may be the cause. The genes are TRBV20-1 and TRBJ1-5; D gene unclear. Germline V gene lookup returns CDR1 DFQATT and CDR2 SNEGSKA (reference sequence). The length of the CDR3 is 16 residues. CDR3 DNA: TGCAGTCCTAGAGATCGAGGCGGCCTTAGCAATCAGCCCCAGCATTTT. It is translated as CSPRDRGGLSNQPQHF.

The sample holds many counts of this clonotype. The chain joins TRBV5-6 to TRBJ2-3; the D gene is possibly TRBD2 (6 bases). The V end was cut by 4 bases, the J end by 4 bases, with 16 bases between. From germline, CDR1 is SGHDT and CDR2 YYEEEE. The CDR3 is made up of 15 amino acids. The CDR3 region has the DNA TGTGCCAGCAGCGATTACATGGGGAGGCCAGATACGCAGTATTTT. Protein product: CASSDYMGRPDTQYF.

There are many counts of this clonotype. The chain is built from TRBV12-3 or TRBV12-4 and TRBJ2-1; 8 bases map to TRBD2. CDR3 length: 16 residues. Losses at the gene ends were 7 bases for V and 0 bases for J; bases not matched to a gene: 8. The CDR3 spells CASKTGGGSSYNEQFF. In DNA form, the CDR3 reads TGTGCCAGCAAGACCGGGGGGGGAAGCTCCTACAATGAGCAGTTCTTC.

Regarding this clonotype: This may be a read error, as it is one base from a much larger clone. This sequence joins TRBV28 and TRBJ1-5, with D unresolved. The CDR3 has 11 residues. Germline assignment: CDR1 MDHEN and CDR2 SYDVKM. CDR3 DNA sequence: TGTGCCAGCCAAACGAATCAGCCCCTGCATTTT. This translates into CASQTNQPLHF.